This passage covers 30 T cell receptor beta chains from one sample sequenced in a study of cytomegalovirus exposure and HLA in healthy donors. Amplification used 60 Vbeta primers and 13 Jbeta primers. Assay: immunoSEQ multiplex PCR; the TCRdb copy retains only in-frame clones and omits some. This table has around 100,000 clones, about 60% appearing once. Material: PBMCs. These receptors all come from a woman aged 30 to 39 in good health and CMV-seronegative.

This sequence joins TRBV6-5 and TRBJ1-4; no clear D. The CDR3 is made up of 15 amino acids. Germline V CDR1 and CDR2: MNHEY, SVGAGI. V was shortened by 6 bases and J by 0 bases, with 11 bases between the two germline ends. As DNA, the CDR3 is TGTGCCAGCAGGCCCCGAGGGTCAACTAATGAAAAACTGTTTTTT. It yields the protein CASRPRGSTNEKLFF.

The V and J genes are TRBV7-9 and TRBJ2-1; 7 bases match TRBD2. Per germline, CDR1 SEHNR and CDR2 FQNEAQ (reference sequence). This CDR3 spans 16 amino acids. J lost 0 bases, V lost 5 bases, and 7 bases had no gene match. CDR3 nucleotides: TGTGCCAGCAGCGCGAGTCCTAGCGGCTCCTACAATGAGCAGTTCTTC. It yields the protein CASSASPSGSYNEQFF.

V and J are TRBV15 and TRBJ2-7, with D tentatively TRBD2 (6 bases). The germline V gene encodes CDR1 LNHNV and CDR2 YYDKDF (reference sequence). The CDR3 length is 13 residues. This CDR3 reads CGIGRGYSYEQYF. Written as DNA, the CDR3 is TGTGGGATTGGTCGGGGGTATTCCTACGAGCAGTACTTC. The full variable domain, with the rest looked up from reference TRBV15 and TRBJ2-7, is DAMVIQNPRYQVTQFGKPVTLSCSQTLNHNVMYWYQQKSSQAPKLLFHYYDKDFNNEADTPDNFQSRRPNTSFCFLDIRSPGLGDTAMYLCGIGRGYSYEQYFGPGTRLTVT.

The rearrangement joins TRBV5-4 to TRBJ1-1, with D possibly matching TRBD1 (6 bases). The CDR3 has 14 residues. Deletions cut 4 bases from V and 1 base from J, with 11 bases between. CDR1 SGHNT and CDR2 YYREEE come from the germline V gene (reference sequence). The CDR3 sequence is CASSPMTGNTEAFF. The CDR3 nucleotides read TGTGCCAGCAGCCCTATGACAGGGAACACTGAAGCTTTCTTT.

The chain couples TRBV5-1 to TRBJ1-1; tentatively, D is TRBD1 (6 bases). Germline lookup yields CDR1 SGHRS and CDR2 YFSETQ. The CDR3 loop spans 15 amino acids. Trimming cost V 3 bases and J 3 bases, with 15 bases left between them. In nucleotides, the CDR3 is TGCGCCAGCAGCTCTCTACAGGGTGTGGACACTGAAGCTTTCTTT. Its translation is CASSSLQGVDTEAFF.

The CDR3 loop is CATQTRQGTDNEQFF. The CDR3 nucleotides read TGTGCCACCCAGACACGACAGGGGACAGACAATGAGCAGTTCTTC. The rearrangement uses TRBV10-3 and TRBJ2-1; 8 nucleotides align to TRBD1. Trimming at V came to 10 bases and at J to 5 bases, leaving 13 bases not matched to a gene. The CDR3 runs 15 residues. Per the germline V gene, CDR1 is ENHRY and CDR2 is SYGVKD.

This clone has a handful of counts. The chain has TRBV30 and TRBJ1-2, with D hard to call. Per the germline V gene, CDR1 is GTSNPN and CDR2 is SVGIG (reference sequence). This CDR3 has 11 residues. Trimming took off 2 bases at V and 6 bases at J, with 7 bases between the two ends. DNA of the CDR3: TGTGCCTGGAGTAGAGGGCATGGCTACACCTTC. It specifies CAWSRGHGYTF.

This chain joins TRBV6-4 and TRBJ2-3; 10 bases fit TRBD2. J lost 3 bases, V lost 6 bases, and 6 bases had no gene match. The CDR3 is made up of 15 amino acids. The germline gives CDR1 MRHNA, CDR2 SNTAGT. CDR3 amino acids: CASSGLAGETDTQYF. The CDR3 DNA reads TGTGCCAGCAGCGGTCTAGCGGGAGAGACAGATACGCAGTATTTT.

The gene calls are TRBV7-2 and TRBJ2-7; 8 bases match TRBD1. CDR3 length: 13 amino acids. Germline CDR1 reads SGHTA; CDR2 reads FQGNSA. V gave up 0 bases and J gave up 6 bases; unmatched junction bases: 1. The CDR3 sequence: CASSLATGVEQYF. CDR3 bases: TGTGCCAGCAGCTTAGCGACAGGGGTCGAGCAGTACTTC. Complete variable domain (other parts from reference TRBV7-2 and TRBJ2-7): GAGVSQSPSNKVTEKGKDVELRCDPISGHTALYWYRQSLGQGLEFLIYFQGNSAPDKSGLPSDRFSAERTGGSVSTLTIQRTQQEDSAVYLCASSLATGVEQYFGPGTRLTVT.

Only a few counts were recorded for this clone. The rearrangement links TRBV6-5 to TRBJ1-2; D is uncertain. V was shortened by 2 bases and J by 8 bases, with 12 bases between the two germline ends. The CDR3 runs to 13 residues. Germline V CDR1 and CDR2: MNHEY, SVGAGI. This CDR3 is CASSYRGKGGYTF. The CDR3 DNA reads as TGTGCCAGCAGTTACAGAGGGAAGGGAGGCTACACCTTC.

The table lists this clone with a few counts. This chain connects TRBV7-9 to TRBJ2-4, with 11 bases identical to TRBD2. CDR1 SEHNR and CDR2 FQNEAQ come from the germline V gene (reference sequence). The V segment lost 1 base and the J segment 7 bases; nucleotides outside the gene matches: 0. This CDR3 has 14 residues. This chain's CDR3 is CASSLGLAGNIQYF. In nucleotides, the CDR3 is TGTGCCAGCAGCTTAGGACTAGCGGGGAACATTCAGTACTTC. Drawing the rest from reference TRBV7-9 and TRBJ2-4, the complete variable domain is DTGVSQNPRHKITKRGQNVTFRCDPISEHNRLYWYRQTLGQGPEFLTYFQNEAQLEKSRLLSDRFSAERPKGSFSTLEIQRTEQGDSAMYLCASSLGLAGNIQYFGAGTRLSVL.

The CDR3 sequence: CASSLGPGAYEQYF. DNA for the CDR3: TGTGCCAGCAGCTTAGGTCCAGGGGCCTACGAGCAGTACTTC. The genes are TRBV7-2 and TRBJ2-7; weak D call: TRBD1 (6 bases). Per the germline V gene, CDR1 is SGHTA and CDR2 is FQGNSA. The CDR3 is 14 amino acids. V lost 1 base, J lost 2 bases, and 9 bases lay in between.

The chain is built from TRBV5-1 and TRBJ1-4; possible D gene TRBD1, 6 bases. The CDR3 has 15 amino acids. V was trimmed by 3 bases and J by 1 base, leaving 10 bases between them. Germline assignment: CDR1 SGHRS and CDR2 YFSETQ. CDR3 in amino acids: CASSSVQGTNEKLFF. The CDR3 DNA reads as TGCGCCAGCAGCTCGGTACAGGGAACTAATGAAAAACTGTTTTTT. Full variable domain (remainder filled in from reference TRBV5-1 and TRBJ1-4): KAGVTQTPRYLIKTRGQQVTLSCSPISGHRSVSWYQQTPGQGLQFLFEYFSETQRNKGNFPGRFSGRQFSNSRSEMNVSTLELGDSALYLCASSSVQGTNEKLFFGSGTQLSVL.

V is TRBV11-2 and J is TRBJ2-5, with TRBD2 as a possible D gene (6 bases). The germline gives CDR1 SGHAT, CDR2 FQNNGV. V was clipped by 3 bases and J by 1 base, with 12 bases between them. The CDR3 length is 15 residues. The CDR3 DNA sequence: TGTGCCAGCAGCTTCGGAACTAGCAGCCAAGAGACCCAGTACTTC. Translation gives CASSFGTSSQETQYF.

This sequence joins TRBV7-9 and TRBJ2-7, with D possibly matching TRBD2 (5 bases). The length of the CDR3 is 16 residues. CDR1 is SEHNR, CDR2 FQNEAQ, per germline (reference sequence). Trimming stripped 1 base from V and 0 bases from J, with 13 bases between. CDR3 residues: CASSLVGGLRSYEQYF. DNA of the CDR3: TGTGCCAGCAGCTTAGTCGGCGGGCTCCGCTCCTACGAGCAGTACTTC.

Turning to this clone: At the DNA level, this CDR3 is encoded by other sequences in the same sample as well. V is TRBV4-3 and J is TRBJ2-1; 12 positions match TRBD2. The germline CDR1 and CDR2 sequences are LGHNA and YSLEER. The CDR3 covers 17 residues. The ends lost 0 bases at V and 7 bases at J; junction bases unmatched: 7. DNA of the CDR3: TGCGCCAGCAGCCAAGATCGGACTAGCGGGATCGGGAATGAGCAGTTCTTC. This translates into CASSQDRTSGIGNEQFF.

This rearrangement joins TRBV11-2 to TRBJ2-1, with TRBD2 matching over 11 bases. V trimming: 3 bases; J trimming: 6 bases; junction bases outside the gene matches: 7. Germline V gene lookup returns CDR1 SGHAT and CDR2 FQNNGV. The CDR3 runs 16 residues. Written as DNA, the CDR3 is TGTGCCAGCAGCTTCACGGATAGCGGGAGGGGCAATGAGCAGTTCTTC. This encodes CASSFTDSGRGNEQFF. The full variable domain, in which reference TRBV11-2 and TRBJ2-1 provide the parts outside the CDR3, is EAGVAQSPRYKIIEKRQSVAFWCNPISGHATLYWYQQILGQGPKLLIQFQNNGVVDDSQLPKDRFSAERLKGVDSTLKIQPAKLEDSAVYLCASSFTDSGRGNEQFFGPGTRLTVL.

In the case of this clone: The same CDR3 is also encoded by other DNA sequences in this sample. This CDR3 is CASSLDRVGTEAFF. In DNA, the CDR3 is TGTGCCAGCAGCCTGGACAGGGTGGGCACTGAAGCTTTCTTT. V gene TRBV5-6 combines with J gene TRBJ1-1; 8 nucleotides match TRBD1. The CDR3 consists of 14 residues. Germline V CDR1 and CDR2: SGHDT, YYEEEE. Trimming cost V 4 bases and J 4 bases; bases outside gene matches: 6.

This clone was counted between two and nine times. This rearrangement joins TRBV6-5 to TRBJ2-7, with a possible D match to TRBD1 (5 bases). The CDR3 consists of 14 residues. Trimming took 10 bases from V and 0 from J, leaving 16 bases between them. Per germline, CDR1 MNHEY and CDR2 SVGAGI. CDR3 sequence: CATKPGHSSYEQYF. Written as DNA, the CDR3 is TGTGCCACTAAGCCCGGACATAGCTCCTACGAGCAGTACTTC.

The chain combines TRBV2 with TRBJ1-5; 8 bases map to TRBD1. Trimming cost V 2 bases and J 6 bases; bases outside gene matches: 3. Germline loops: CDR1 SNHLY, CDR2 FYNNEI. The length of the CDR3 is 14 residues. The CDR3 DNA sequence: TGTGCCAGCAGTGAACGACAGGGGACTCAGCCCCAGCATTTT. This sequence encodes CASSERQGTQPQHF.

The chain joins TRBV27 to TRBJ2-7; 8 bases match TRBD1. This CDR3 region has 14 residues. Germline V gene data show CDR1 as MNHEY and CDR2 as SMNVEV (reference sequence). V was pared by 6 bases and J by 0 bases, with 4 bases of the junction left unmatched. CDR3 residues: CASSRDRRSYEQYF. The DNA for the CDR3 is TGTGCCAGCAGCCGGGACAGGCGCTCCTACGAGCAGTACTTC.

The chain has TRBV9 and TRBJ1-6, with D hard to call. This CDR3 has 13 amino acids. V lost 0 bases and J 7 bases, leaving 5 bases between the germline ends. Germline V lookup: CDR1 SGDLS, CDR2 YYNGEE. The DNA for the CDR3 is TGTGCCAGCAGCGTAGACGAGAATTCACCCCTCCACTTT. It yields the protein CASSVDENSPLHF.

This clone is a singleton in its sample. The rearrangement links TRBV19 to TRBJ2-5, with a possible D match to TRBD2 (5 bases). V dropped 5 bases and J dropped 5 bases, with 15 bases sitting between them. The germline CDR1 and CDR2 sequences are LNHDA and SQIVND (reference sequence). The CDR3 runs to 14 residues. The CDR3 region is CASSVTRERETQYF. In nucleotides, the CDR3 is TGTGCCAGTAGTGTCACTAGAGAAAGGGAGACCCAGTACTTC.

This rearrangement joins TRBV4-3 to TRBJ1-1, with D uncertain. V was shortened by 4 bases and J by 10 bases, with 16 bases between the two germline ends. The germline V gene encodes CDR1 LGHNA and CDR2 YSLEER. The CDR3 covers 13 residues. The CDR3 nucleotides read TGCGCCAGCAGCCGTGGGCCCTTAGAGACAGCTTTCTTT. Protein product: CASSRGPLETAFF.

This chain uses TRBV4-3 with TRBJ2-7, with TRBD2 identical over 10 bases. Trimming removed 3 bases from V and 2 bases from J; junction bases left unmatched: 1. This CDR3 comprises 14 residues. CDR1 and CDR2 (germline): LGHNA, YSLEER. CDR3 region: CASSQGLATYEQYF. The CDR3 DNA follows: TGCGCCAGCAGCCAGGGACTAGCGACCTACGAGCAGTACTTC.

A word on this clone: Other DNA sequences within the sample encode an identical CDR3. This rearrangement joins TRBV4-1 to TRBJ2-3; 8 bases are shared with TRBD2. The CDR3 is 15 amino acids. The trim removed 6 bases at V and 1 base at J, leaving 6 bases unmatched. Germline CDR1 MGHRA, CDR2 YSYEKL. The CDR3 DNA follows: TGCGCCAGCAGTCGAGCGGGAGCCGGCACAGATACGCAGTATTTT. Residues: CASSRAGAGTDTQYF.

In DNA form, the CDR3 reads TGTGCCAGCAGCTTAGGTGGTCTCGGAGTCGAGCAGTACTTC. As protein: CASSLGGLGVEQYF. This rearrangement joins TRBV7-9 to TRBJ2-7, with D uncertain. Germline CDR1 SEHNR, CDR2 FQNEAQ (reference sequence). The V gene lost 1 base and the J gene lost 6 bases, with 13 bases spanning the gap. There are 14 residues in the CDR3. Complete variable domain (other parts from reference TRBV7-9 and TRBJ2-7): DTGVSQNPRHKITKRGQNVTFRCDPISEHNRLYWYRQTLGQGPEFLTYFQNEAQLEKSRLLSDRFSAERPKGSFSTLEIQRTEQGDSAMYLCASSLGGLGVEQYFGPGTRLTVT.

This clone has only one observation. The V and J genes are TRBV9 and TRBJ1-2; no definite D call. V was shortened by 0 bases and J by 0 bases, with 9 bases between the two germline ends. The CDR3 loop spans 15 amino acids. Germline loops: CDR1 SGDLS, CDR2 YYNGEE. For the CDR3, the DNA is TGTGCCAGCAGCGTAGGGGTCAGCGCTAACTATGGCTACACCTTC. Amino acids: CASSVGVSANYGYTF.

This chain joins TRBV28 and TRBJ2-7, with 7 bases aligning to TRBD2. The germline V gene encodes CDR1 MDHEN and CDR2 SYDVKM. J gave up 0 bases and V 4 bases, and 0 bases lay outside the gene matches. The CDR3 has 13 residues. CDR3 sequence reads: CASSWDYSYEQYF. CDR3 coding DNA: TGTGCCAGCAGTTGGGACTACTCCTACGAGCAGTACTTC.

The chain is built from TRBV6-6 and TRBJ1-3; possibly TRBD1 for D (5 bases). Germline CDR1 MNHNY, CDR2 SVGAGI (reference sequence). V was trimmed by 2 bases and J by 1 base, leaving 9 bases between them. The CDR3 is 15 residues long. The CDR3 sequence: CASSYGQGSGNTIYF. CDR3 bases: TGTGCCAGCAGTTACGGTCAGGGTTCTGGAAACACCATATATTTT.